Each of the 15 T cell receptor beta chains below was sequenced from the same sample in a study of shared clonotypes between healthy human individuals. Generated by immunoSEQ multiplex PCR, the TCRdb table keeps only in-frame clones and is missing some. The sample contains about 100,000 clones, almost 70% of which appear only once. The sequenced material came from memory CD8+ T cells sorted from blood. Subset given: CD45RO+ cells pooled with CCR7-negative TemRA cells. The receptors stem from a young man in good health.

For the CDR3, the DNA is TGTGCCAGCAGCTTAGTAGGGAACGAGCAGTACTTC. It yields the protein CASSLVGNEQYF. V and J are TRBV7-9 and TRBJ2-7; D unresolved. CDR1 and CDR2 from the germline V gene are SEHNR and FQNEAQ (reference sequence). This CDR3 region has 12 residues. The ends were cut back, 1 base at V and 5 bases at J, with 6 bases in the middle.

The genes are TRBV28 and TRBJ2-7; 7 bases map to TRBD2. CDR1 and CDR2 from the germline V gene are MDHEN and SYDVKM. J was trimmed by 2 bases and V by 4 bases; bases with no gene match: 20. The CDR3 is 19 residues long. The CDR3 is CASSSPRTRRTEKPYEQYF. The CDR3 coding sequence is TGTGCCAGCAGTTCTCCCCGGACTAGGAGAACAGAAAAGCCCTACGAGCAGTACTTC. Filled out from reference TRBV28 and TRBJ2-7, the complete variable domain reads DVKVTQSSRYLVKRTGEKVFLECVQDMDHENMFWYRQDPGLGLRLIYFSYDVKMKEKGDIPEGYSVSREKKERFSLILESASTNQTSMYLCASSSPRTRRTEKPYEQYFGPGTRLTVT.

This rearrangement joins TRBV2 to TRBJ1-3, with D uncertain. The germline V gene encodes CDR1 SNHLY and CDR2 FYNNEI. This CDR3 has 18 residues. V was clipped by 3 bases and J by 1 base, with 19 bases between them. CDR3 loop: CASSDPTNDHGSGNTIYF. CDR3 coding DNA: TGTGCCAGCAGTGACCCTACTAACGATCATGGATCTGGAAACACCATATATTTT.

The CDR3 DNA follows: TGCGCCAGCAGTGAGGCAGGGGGCTTCAATGAGCAGTTCTTC. It specifies CASSEAGGFNEQFF. The gene calls are TRBV10-1 and TRBJ2-1; TRBD1 matches at 8 bases. The junction had 3 bases not matched to a gene; V was cut back by 2 bases and J by 6 bases. Germline V gene data show CDR1 as WNHNN and CDR2 as SYGVQD (reference sequence). The CDR3 spans 14 residues.

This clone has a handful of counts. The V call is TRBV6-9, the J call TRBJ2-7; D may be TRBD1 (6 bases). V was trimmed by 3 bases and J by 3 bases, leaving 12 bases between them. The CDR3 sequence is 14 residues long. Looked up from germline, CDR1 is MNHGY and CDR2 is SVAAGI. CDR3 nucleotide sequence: TGTGCCAGCAGTTACGGGACATTGGGCTACGAGCAGTACTTC. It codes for CASSYGTLGYEQYF.

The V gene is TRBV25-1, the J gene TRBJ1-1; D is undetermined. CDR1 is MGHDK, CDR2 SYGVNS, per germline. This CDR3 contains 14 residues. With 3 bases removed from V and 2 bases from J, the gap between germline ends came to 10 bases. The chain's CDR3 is CASSDPLKNTEAFF. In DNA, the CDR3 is TGTGCCAGCAGTGATCCGCTAAAAAACACTGAAGCTTTCTTT.

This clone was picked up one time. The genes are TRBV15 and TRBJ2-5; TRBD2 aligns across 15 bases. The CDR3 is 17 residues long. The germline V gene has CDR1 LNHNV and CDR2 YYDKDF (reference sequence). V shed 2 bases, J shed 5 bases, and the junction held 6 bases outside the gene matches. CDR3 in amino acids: CATSRWTSGRAMETQYF. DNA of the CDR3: TGTGCCACCAGCAGATGGACTAGCGGGAGGGCCATGGAGACCCAGTACTTC.

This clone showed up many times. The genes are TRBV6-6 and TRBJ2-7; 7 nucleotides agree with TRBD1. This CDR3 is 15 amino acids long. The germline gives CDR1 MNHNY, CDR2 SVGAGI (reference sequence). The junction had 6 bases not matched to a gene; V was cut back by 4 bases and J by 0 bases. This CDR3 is CASSSTGDSSYEQYF. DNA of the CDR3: TGTGCCAGCAGTTCCACAGGGGATAGCTCCTACGAGCAGTACTTC.

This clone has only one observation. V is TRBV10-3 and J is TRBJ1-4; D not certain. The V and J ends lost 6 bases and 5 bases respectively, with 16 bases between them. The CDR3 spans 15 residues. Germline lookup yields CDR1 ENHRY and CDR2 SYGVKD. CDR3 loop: CAIRAANTGNEKLFF. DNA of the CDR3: TGTGCCATCAGGGCGGCAAATACTGGAAATGAAAAACTGTTTTTT.

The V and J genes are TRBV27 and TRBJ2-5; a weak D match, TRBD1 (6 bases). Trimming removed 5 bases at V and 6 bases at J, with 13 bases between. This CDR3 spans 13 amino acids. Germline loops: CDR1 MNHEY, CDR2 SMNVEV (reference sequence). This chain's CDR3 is CASSANRVQTQYF. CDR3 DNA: TGTGCCAGCAGTGCCAACAGGGTTCAGACCCAGTACTTC.

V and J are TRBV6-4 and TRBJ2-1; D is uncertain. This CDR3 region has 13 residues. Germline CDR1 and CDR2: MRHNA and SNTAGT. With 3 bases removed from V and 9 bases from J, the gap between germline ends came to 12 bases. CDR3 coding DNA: TGTGCCAGCAGTGAAGAAGGAGTTGGTGAGCAGTTCTTC. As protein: CASSEEGVGEQFF.

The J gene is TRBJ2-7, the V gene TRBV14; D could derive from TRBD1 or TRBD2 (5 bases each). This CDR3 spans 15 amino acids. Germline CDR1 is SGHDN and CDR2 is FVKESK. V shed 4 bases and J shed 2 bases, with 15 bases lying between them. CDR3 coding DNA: TGTGCCAGCAGCCGAAGCTGGGACCTTGCCTACGAGCAGTACTTC. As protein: CASSRSWDLAYEQYF. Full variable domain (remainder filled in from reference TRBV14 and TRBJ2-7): EAGVTQFPSHSVIEKGQTVTLRCDPISGHDNLYWYRRVMGKEIKFLLHFVKESKQDESGMPNNRFLAERTGGTYSTLKVQPAELEDSGVYFCASSRSWDLAYEQYFGPGTRLTVT.

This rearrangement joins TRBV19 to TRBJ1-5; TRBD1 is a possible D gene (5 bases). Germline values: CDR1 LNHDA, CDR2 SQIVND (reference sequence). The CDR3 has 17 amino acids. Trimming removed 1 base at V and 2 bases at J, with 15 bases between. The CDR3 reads CASSIALGTVGNQPQHF. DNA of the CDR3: TGTGCCAGTAGTATAGCCCTCGGGACCGTGGGCAATCAGCCCCAGCATTTT.

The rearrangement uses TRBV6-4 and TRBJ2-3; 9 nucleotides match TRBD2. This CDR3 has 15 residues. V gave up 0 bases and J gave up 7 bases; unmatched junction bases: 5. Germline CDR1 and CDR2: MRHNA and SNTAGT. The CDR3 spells CASSDSSSGAYTQYF. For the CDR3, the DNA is TGTGCCAGCAGTGACTCTTCTAGCGGGGCGTATACGCAGTATTTT.

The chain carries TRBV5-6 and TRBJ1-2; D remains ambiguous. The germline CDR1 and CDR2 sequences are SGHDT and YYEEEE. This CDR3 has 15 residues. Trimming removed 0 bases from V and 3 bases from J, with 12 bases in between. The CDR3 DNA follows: TGTGCCAGCAGCTTGGAGGGTAGGGAGGACTATGGCTACACCTTC. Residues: CASSLEGREDYGYTF.